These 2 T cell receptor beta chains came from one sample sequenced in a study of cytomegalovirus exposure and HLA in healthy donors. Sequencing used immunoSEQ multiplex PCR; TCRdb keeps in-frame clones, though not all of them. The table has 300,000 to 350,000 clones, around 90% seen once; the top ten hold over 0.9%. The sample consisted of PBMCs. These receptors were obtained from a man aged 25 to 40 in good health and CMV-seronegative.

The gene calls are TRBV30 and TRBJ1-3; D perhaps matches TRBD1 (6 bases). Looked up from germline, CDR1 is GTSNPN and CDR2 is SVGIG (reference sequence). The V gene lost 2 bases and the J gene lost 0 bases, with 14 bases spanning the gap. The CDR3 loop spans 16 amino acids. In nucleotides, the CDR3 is TGTGCCTGGAGTCAGGGGAAAACGAGCTCTGGAAACACCATATATTTT. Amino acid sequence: CAWSQGKTSSGNTIYF.

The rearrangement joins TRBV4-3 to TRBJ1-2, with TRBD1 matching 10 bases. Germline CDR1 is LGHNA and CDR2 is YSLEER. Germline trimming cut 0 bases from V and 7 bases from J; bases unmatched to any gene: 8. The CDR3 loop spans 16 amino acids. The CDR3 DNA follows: TGCGCCAGCAGCCAAGATCTGAGACAGGGGGCGAGTGGCTACACCTTC. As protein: CASSQDLRQGASGYTF.